Below are 18 T cell receptor beta chains sequenced from a single sample in a study of Ad26.COV2.S vaccination and SARS-CoV-2 variants. Clones were read by immunoSEQ multiplex PCR, and TCRdb kept only the in-frame ones, dropping some. The sample contains some 340,000 clones, 85% of which appear only once. Treatment here: some 20 received Ad26.COV2.S at low or high dose, single or two shots; roughly five received placebo; per-sample allocation not given. Sampling was performed 63 days after the first vaccine or placebo injection. Sequences were derived from peripheral blood, sampled in a trial of Ad26.COV2.S vaccine versus placebo. The receptors were gathered from a person aged 18 to 59 who received the Ad26.COV2.S COVID-19 vaccine or a placebo.

The V and J genes are TRBV18 and TRBJ1-1; 8 nucleotides align to TRBD1. Unmatched junction bases numbered 9, after V lost 5 bases and J lost 4 bases. The CDR3 totals 15 residues. The germline V gene encodes CDR1 KGHSH and CDR2 LQKENI. The CDR3 loop is CASSSTQGALTEAFF. In DNA, the CDR3 is TGTGCCAGCTCATCGACTCAGGGGGCCCTCACTGAAGCTTTCTTT.

The V and J genes are TRBV9 and TRBJ1-6, with 7 bases fitting TRBD1. This CDR3 contains 17 residues. The V and J ends lost 1 base and 4 bases, in that order; junction bases with no gene match: 8. CDR1 SGDLS and CDR2 YYNGEE come from the germline V gene. DNA for the CDR3: TGTGCCAGCAGCGTATCCTCCGGGACAGCGTATAATTCACCCCTCCACTTT. Translated: CASSVSSGTAYNSPLHF.

The gene calls are TRBV5-6 and TRBJ2-5, with D hard to call. V dropped 4 bases and J dropped 5 bases, with 6 bases sitting between them. Per the germline V gene, CDR1 is SGHDT and CDR2 is YYEEEE. This CDR3 has 11 amino acids. CDR3 region: CASSLEETQYF. The CDR3, as DNA: TGTGCCAGCAGCCTCGAGGAGACCCAGTACTTC. Filled out from reference TRBV5-6 and TRBJ2-5, the complete variable domain reads DAGVTQSPTHLIKTRGQQVTLRCSPKSGHDTVSWYQQALGQGPQFIFQYYEEEERQRGNFPDRFSGHQFPNYSSELNVNALLLGDSALYLCASSLEETQYFGPGTRLLVL.

CDR3 amino acids: CASSEHSLTQYF. The CDR3 DNA sequence: TGTGCCAGCAGTGAACACAGTCTTACGCAGTATTTT. The chain employs TRBV6-1 and TRBJ2-3; D gene unclear. CDR1 is MNHNS and CDR2 is SASEGT in the germline V gene. The CDR3 runs to 12 residues. Trimming took 2 bases from V and 8 from J, leaving 8 bases between them.

The V and J genes are TRBV12-5 and TRBJ2-3; 9 nucleotides match TRBD2. The trim removed 10 bases at V and 3 bases at J, leaving 11 bases unmatched. The germline V gene has CDR1 LGHNT and CDR2 FRNRAP. The CDR3 extends over 15 amino acids. CDR3 amino acids: CATGPPAGGTDTQYF. CDR3 sequence (DNA): TGTGCTACCGGCCCCCCAGCGGGGGGAACAGATACGCAGTATTTT.

This chain uses TRBV9 with TRBJ1-3, with D maybe TRBD1 (5 bases). Between the trimmed V and J ends, which lost 2 bases and 2 bases, there was a span of 14 bases. CDR1 and CDR2 (germline): SGDLS, YYNGEE. CDR3 length: 16 amino acids. In DNA form, the CDR3 reads TGTGCCAGCAGCGTGAGGGGCCAAGGGGCTGGAAACACCATATATTTT. It yields the protein CASSVRGQGAGNTIYF.

This sequence joins TRBV5-1 and TRBJ2-1, with 9 bases lining up with TRBD2. This CDR3 is built from 17 residues. Trimming cost V 5 bases and J 1 base; bases outside gene matches: 10. CDR1 SGHRS and CDR2 YFSETQ come from the germline V gene. CDR3 protein: CASSPTLAGPSYNEQFF. Here the CDR3 DNA reads TGCGCCAGCAGTCCCACTCTAGCGGGGCCATCCTACAATGAGCAGTTCTTC.

The chain has TRBV6-2 or TRBV6-3 and TRBJ2-6; 7 nucleotides match TRBD1. The germline gives CDR1 MNHEY, CDR2 SVGEGT. The CDR3 is 19 residues long. V was clipped by 2 bases and J by 2 bases; unmatched bases: 12. The CDR3 spells CASSYTKTGQSAGANVLTF. CDR3 DNA: TGTGCCAGCAGTTACACGAAGACAGGGCAGAGTGCTGGGGCCAACGTCCTGACTTTC.

As concerns this clone: Its ends do not fully match the called genes, so a read error is possible. The chain joins TRBV3-1 (or the pseudogene TRBV3-2) to TRBJ2-2; no firm D call. Germline V gene data show CDR1 as LGHDT and CDR2 as YNNKEL (reference sequence). The CDR3 has 11 residues. For the CDR3, the DNA is TGTGCCAGCAGCCTCGGAACTCTCCTGATTTTT. This gives the protein CASSLGTLLIF.

This sequence joins TRBV10-3 and TRBJ2-6; perhaps D is TRBD1 or TRBD2 (5 bases each). V was clipped by 7 bases and J by 2 bases, with 21 bases between them. This CDR3 contains 18 residues. Germline-derived CDR1 and CDR2 are ENHRY and SYGVKD. The chain's CDR3 is CAIMRADTGLPGANVLTF. The CDR3 region has the DNA TGTGCCATCATGAGGGCGGACACAGGACTCCCTGGGGCCAACGTCCTGACTTTC.

This rearrangement joins TRBV19 to TRBJ2-7, with TRBD2 matching over 7 bases. Germline assignment: CDR1 LNHDA and CDR2 SQIVND (reference sequence). This CDR3 has 13 residues. Unmatched junction bases numbered 7, after V lost 11 bases and J lost 0 bases. The CDR3 sequence is CAGTGTTSYEQYF. In DNA form, the CDR3 reads TGTGCCGGCACCGGGACTACCTCCTACGAGCAGTACTTC.

The chain uses TRBV21-1 and TRBJ1-1. TRBV21-1 is reported as a pseudogene. This CDR3 contains 13 residues. CDR3 bases: TGTGCCAGCAGGAAACGCGAGAACACTGAAGCTTTCTTT. Encoded protein: CASRKRENTEAFF.

The J gene is TRBJ2-2, the V gene TRBV28; no clear D. V lost 4 bases and J 0 bases, leaving 9 bases between the germline ends. Germline CDR1 is MDHEN and CDR2 is SYDVKM. The CDR3 contains 15 residues. The DNA of the CDR3 is TGTGCCAGCAGTTATACGGGTCCGAACACCGGGGAGCTGTTTTTT. Translated, it gives CASSYTGPNTGELFF.

The V and J genes are TRBV16 and TRBJ2-7; maybe TRBD1 (7 bases). The germline V gene has CDR1 KGHSY and CDR2 FQNENV. Trimming removed 1 base from V and 4 bases from J, with 14 bases in between. The CDR3 runs to 15 residues. CDR3 loop: CASSQYAGQTYEQYF. CDR3 DNA sequence: TGTGCCAGCAGCCAATACGCGGGACAGACATACGAGCAGTACTTC. Based on the CDR3 plus reference TRBV16 and TRBJ2-7, the full variable domain is GEEVAQTPKHLVRGEGQKAKLYCAPIKGHSYVFWYQQVLKNEFKFLISFQNENVFDETGMPKERFSAKCLPNSPCSLEIQATKLEDSAVYFCASSQYAGQTYEQYFGPGTRLTVT.

This clone occurred once. The chain combines TRBV6-5 with TRBJ1-1; D gene unclear. Trimming removed 2 bases from V and 6 bases from J, with 10 bases in between. The length of the CDR3 is 13 residues. The germline V gene has CDR1 MNHEY and CDR2 SVGAGI. The CDR3 region is CASSYLEQSEAFF. The CDR3, as DNA: TGTGCCAGCAGTTACCTAGAGCAGTCTGAAGCTTTCTTT.

The chain links TRBV27 to TRBJ2-5; TRBD2 agrees at 8 bases. V lost 5 bases to trimming and J lost 8 bases; unmatched junction nucleotides: 10. Germline CDR1 and CDR2: MNHEY and SMNVEV (reference sequence). The CDR3 extends over 14 amino acids. The CDR3 bases are TGTGCCAGCAGTCCCTCGCGGGGGGCTGCCACCCAGTACTTC. The encoded protein is CASSPSRGAATQYF.

The J gene is TRBJ1-2, the V gene TRBV4-2; D is perhaps TRBD1 (5 bases). Germline CDR1 is LGHNA and CDR2 is YNFKEQ. There are 14 residues in the CDR3. V gave up 3 bases and J gave up 8 bases, with 16 bases separating them. The DNA for the CDR3 is TGTGCCAGCAGCCAGGTAAGGGACGGCGGCGGCTACACCTTC. This gives the protein CASSQVRDGGGYTF.

Details on this clone: Other DNA sequences in the same sample also yield this CDR3. The V call is TRBV3-1 (or the pseudogene TRBV3-2), the J call TRBJ1-1; unclear D gene. V shed 0 bases and J shed 4 bases, with 3 bases lying between them. Germline V gene lookup returns CDR1 LGHDT and CDR2 YNNKEL (reference sequence). The CDR3 has 12 residues. DNA for the CDR3: TGTGCCAGCAGCCAAGATCCCACTGAAGCTTTCTTT. Encoded protein: CASSQDPTEAFF.